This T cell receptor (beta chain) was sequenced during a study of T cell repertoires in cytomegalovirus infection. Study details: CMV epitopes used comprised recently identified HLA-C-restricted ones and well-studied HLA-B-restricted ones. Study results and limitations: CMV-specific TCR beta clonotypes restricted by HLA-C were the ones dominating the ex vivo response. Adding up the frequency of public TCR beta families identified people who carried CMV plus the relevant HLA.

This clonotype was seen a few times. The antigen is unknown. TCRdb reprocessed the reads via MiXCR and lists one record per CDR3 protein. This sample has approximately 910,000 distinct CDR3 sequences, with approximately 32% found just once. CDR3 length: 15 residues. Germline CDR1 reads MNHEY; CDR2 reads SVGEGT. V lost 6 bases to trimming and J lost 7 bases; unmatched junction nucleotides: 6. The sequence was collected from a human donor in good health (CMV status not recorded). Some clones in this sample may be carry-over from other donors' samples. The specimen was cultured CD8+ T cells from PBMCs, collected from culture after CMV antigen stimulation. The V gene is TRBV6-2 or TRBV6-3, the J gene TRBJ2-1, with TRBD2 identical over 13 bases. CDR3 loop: CASSPLAGGRNEQFF. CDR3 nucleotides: TGTGCCAGCAGCCCACTAGCGGGGGGGCGTAATGAGCAGTTCTTC.